This TCR beta chain was obtained from a study of blood T cell repertoires in COVID-19. Study information: From the United States, Italy and Spain came samples of acute and convalescent COVID-19. The cDNA or gDNA used as material had been derived from T cells, B-cell-depleted T cells, or PBMCs.

J gave up 3 bases and V 8 bases, and 9 bases lay outside the gene matches. There are 15 residues in the CDR3. Germline V gene lookup returns CDR1 MGHRA and CDR2 YSYEKL. In the study's own analysis: Estimated nucleated cell counts came from reference gene primer amplification. Sequenced by immunoSEQ multiplex PCR; TCRdb stores in-frame clones only, minus some. V, J and clone size derive from that table, while D and trimming were established from the DNA sequence. The sample holds approximately 97,000 clones, approximately 85% seen once. The TCR was taken from a human donor in a cohort sampled during active COVID-19. The J gene is TRBJ2-3, the V gene TRBV4-1; 9 bases agree with TRBD1. The material sequenced was peripheral blood. The CDR3 sequence is CASGRGDRATDTQYF. CDR3 in DNA: TGCGCCAGCGGACGAGGGGACAGGGCGACAGATACGCAGTATTTT.